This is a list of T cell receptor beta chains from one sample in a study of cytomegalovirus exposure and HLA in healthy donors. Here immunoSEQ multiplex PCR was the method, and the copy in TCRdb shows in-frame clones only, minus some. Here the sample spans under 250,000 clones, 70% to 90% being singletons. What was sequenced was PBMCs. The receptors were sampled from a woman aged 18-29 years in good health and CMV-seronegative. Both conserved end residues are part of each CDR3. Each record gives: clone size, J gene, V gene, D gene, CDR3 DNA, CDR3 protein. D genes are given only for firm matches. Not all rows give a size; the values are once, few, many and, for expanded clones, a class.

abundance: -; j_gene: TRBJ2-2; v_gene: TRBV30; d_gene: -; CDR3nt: TGTGCCTGGAGTGTAAACTTTTACACCGGGGAGCTGTTTTTT; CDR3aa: CAWSVNFYTGELFF
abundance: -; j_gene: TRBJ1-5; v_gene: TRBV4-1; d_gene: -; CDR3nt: TGCGCCAGCAGCCAAGATGAAGGGTTCGCTCAGCCCCAGCATTTT; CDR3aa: CASSQDEGFAQPQHF
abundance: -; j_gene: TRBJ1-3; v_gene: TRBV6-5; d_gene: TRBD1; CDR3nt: TGTGCCAGCAGTTACTACGGGACAGGGTATGGAAACACCATATATTTT; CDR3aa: CASSYYGTGYGNTIYF
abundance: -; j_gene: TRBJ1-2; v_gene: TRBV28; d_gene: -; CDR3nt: TGTGCCAGCAGCCGGGGGGCGAGCTATGGCTACACCTTC; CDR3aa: CASSRGASYGYTF
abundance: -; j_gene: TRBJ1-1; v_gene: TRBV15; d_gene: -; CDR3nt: TGTGCCACCAGCAGAGATCCGGGAAGCACTGAAGCTTTCTTT; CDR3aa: CATSRDPGSTEAFF
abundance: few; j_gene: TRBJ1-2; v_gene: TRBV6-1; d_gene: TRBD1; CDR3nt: TGTGCCAGCAGTGACCCTACCACAGGGGAATATGGCTACACCTTC; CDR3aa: CASSDPTTGEYGYTF
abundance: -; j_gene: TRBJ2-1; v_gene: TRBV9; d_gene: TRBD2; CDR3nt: TGTGCCAGCAGCGCGGGACTAGCGGGGGGGAGCTCCTACAATGAGCAGTTCTTC; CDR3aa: CASSAGLAGGSSYNEQFF
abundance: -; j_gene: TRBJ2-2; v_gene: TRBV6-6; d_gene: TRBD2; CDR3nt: TGTGCCAGCAGTTACGGCCCGGGAGGGACCGGGGAGCTGTTTTTT; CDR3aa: CASSYGPGGTGELFF
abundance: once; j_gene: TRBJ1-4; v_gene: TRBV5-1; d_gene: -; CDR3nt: TGCGCCAGCAGCTTGCTCGTTGATGGGGCGGTTAATGAAAAACTGTTTTTT; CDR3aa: CASSLLVDGAVNEKLFF
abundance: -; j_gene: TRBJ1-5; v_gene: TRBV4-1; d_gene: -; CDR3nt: TGCGCCAGCAGCCAAGATTCAGGGGTCAATCAGCCCCAGCATTTT; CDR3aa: CASSQDSGVNQPQHF
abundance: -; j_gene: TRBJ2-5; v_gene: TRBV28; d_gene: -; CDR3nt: TGTGCCAGCAAGCGGGTCCAGAGGGAGACCCAGTACTTC; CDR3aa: CASKRVQRETQYF
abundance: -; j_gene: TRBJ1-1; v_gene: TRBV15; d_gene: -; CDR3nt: TGTGCCACCAGCAAACAGCCGGGGCCCGCAGCTTTCTTT; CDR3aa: CATSKQPGPAAFF
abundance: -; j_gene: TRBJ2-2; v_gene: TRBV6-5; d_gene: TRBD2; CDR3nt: TGTGCCAGCAGAACCCTAGCGGGAGTCACCGGGGAGCTGTTTTTT; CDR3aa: CASRTLAGVTGELFF
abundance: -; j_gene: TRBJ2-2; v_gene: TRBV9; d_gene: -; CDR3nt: TGTGCCAGCAGCGTAGGATGGTCCACCGGGGAGCTGTTTTTT; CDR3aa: CASSVGWSTGELFF
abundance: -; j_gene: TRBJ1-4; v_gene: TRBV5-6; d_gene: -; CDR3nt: TGTGCCAGCAGCCGCCGGGGGGGTACTAATGAAAAACTGTTTTTT; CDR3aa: CASSRRGGTNEKLFF
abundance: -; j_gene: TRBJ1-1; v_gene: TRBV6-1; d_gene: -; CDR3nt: TGTGCCAGCAGTGATTTGGGCCTGGCGAACACTGAAGCTTTCTTT; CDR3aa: CASSDLGLANTEAFF
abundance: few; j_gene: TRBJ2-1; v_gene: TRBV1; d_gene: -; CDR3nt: TGCACCAGCAGCCTCCCCCCCAGGGGGCGACCAGGGACGCAGTTCTTC; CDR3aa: CTSSLPPRGRPGTQFF
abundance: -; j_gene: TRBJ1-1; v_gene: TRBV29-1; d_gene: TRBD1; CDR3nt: TGCAGCGTGGGACAGCATTTTAACACTGAAGCTTTCTTT; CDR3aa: CSVGQHFNTEAFF
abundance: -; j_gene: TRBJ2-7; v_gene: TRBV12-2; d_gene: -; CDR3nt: TGTGCAAGTCGCTTACAGCAGGCGAGCTCCTACGAGCAGTACTTC; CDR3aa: CASRLQQASSYEQYF
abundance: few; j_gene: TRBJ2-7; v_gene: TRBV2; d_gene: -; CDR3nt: TGTGCCAGCAGTGATGGAGTCTACGAGCAGTACTTC; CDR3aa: CASSDGVYEQYF
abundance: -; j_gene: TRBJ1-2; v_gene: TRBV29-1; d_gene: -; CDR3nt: TGCAGCGCCCGGGACGGCCAAACCTATGGCTACACCTTC; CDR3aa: CSARDGQTYGYTF
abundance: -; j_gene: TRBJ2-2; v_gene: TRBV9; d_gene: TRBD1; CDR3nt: TGTGCCAGCAGCGTAGGGCCCCATTCCGGGACAGGGAGCGCCGGGGAGCTGTTTTTT; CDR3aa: CASSVGPHSGTGSAGELFF
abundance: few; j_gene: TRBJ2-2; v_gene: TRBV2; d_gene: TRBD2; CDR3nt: TGTGCCAGCAGTGGGTCGAGCGGGAGGGCCACCGGGGAGCTGTTTTTT; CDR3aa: CASSGSSGRATGELFF
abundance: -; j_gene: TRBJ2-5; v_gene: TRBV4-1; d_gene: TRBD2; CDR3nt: TGCGCCAGCAGGGCACTAGCGGAGACATACCAAGAGACCCAGTACTTC; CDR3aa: CASRALAETYQETQYF
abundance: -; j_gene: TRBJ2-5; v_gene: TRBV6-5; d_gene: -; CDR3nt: TGTGCCAGCAGGACCCAAGAGACCCAGTACTTC; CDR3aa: CASRTQETQYF
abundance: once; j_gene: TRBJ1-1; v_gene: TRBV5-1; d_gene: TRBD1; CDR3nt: TGCGCCAGCAGTATCGGGACAGCCAACACTGAAGCTTTCTTT; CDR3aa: CASSIGTANTEAFF
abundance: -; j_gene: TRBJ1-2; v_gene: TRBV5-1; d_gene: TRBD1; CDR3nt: TGCGCCAGCAGCTTGAACCGACAGGGGGCTCGTGGCTACACCTTC; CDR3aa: CASSLNRQGARGYTF
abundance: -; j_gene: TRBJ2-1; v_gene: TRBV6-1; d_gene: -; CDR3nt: TGTGCCAGCAGTGATGCCGGCTCCTACAATGAGCAGTTCTTC; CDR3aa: CASSDAGSYNEQFF
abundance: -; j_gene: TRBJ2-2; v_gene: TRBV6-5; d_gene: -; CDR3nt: TGTGCCAGCAGTTACGGGGAGAACACCGGGGAGCTGTTTTTT; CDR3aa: CASSYGENTGELFF
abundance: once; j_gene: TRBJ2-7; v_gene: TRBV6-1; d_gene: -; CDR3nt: TGTGCCAGCAGTGAAGCGCAAGATTCGGACTACGAGCAGTACTTC; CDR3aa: CASSEAQDSDYEQYF
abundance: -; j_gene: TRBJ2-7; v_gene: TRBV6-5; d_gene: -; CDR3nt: TGTGCCAGCAGTTACTCGGCTAGTAGCTCGGGGCAGTACTTC; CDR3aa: CASSYSASSSGQYF
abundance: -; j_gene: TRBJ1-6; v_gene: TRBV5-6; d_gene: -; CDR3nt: TGTGCCAGCAGCTTGGGCCCCAGGGGTTCCTATAATTCACCCCTCCACTTT; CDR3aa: CASSLGPRGSYNSPLHF
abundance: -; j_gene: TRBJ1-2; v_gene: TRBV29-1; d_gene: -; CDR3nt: TGCAGCGTTGGGGGGCTTGGCTACACCTTC; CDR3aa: CSVGGLGYTF
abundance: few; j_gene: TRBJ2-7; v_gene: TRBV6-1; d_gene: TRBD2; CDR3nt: TGTGCCAGCAGCGAAGGTAGACTAGCGGGTACCTACGAGCAGTACTTC; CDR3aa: CASSEGRLAGTYEQYF
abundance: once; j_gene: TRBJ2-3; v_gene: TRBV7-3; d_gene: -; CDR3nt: TGTGCCAGCAGCTCCCGACAGTCCGGCCCAGATACGCAGTATTTT; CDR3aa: CASSSRQSGPDTQYF
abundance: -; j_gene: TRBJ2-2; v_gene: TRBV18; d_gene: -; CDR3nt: TGTGCCAGCTCACCTGGGCCTGTCGGGGACGGGGAGCTGTTTTTT; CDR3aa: CASSPGPVGDGELFF
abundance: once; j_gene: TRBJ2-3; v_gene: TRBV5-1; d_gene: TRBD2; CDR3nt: TGCGCCAGCAGCCTTAGACTAGCGGGGCACACAGATACGCAGTATTTT; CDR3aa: CASSLRLAGHTDTQYF
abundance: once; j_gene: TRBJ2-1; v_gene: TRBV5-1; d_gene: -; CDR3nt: TGCGCCAGCAGCTTAGGGGTAAATGAGCAGTTCTTC; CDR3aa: CASSLGVNEQFF
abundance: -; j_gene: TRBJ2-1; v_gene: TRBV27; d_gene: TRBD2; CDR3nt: TGTGCCAGCAGTACGGGGACTAGCGGGACCTACAATGAGCAGTTCTTC; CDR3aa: CASSTGTSGTYNEQFF
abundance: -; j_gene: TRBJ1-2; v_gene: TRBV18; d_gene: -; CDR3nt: TGTGCCAGCCTACCACCATCCGGGACGGAATACACCTTC; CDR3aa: CASLPPSGTEYTF
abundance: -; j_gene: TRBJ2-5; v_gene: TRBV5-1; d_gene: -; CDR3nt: TGCGCCAGCAGTCTCTCGACTAACGGAGAGACCCAGTACTTC; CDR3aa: CASSLSTNGETQYF
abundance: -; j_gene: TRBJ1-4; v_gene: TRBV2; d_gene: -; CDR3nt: TGTGCCAGCAGTGACGGGGTTAATGAAAAACTGTTTTTT; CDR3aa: CASSDGVNEKLFF
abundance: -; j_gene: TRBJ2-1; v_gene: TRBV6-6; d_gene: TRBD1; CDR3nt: TGTGCCAGCAGAGATGACAGGGGTCCCCCCGGCGATGAGCAGTTCTTC; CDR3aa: CASRDDRGPPGDEQFF
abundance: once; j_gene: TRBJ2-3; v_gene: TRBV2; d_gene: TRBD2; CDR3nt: TGTGCCAGCAGGCCAAGAGGACTAGCGGGTCTAAGGGATACGCAGTATTTT; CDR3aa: CASRPRGLAGLRDTQYF
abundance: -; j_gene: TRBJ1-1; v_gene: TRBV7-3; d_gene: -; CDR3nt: TGTGCCAGCAGCTCCAGGGGTTGGTCTGAAGCTTTCTTT; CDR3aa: CASSSRGWSEAFF